This TCR beta chain was observed in a study of cytomegalovirus exposure and HLA in healthy donors. Whole-study context: A data release that came early held approximately 85 million unique TCRs from HLA-typed donors.

PCR primers comprised 60 Vbeta and 13 Jbeta primers. The assay was immunoSEQ multiplex PCR, and TCRdb's table has in-frame clones only and misses some. The sample includes 140,000 to 150,000 clones, 60% to 85% of them seen just once. This clone was detected once. The sample consisted of PBMCs. The sequence derives from a man aged 35 to 55 in good health and CMV-seronegative.

The CDR3 loop is CAGDRGNEKLFF. In DNA form, the CDR3 reads TGTGCCGGGGACAGGGGAAACGAAAAACTGTTTTTT. The chain joins TRBV30 to TRBJ1-4; 10 nucleotides line up with TRBD1. The ends lost 8 bases at V and 8 bases at J; junction bases unmatched: 5. Germline V CDR1 and CDR2: GTSNPN, SVGIG (reference sequence). The CDR3 runs to 12 residues.